Listed here is a single TCR beta chain. Its recognized antigen is unknown. Base qualities are missing; no much larger clone stands one base away. This specimen belongs to a study of CD4 T cells in relation to SARS-CoV-2 and coronaviruses listed by TCRdb under 2021. Turning to the overall study: In the ViraFEST assay, PBMCs were cultured with antigen for less than 11 days, after which TCR beta CDR3s were sequenced to identify clonal expansions specific to the antigen. Memory CD4+ T cell crossreactivity between SARS-CoV-2 and common cold coronavirus spike proteins was assessed at the TCR clonotype level in the study. Of the roughly 12 convalescent patients, 8 were male and 4 were female, and two of the subjects were Hispanic. The Adaptive Biotechnologies TCR-sequencing kit was used to sequence samples from three pre-COVID donors and the naive versus memory experiments, whereas other data were Illumina-based. Across all 12 patients in the full convalescent cohort, ages ranged from about 20 to 75 years, with a median of 38. Expansion assays from other donors in the study were sequenced with a different, Illumina-based TCR-beta assay. Using patient-derived lymphoblastoid cell lines, the shared crossreactive spike epitopes were mapped to their HLA restriction. The full study reports these points: Pre-pandemic and post-infection samples were not both contributed by any donor, so tracing of the source of pre-existing responses was limited. Sequencing of naive versus memory cells indicated that the assay detects memory recall responses, not primary responses primed during culture. Memory CD4+ clonotypes crossrecognizing SARS-CoV-2 and at least one common cold coronavirus spike were found in around 59% of donors. Crossreactivity analysis was centred on spike protein, so crossreactivity against other viral proteins was not assessed. Significantly weaker SARS-CoV-2-driven expansion was shown by crossreactive clones than by monoreactive clones, consistent with antigenic imprinting. Small numbers of patients and of tested TCRs limited the study.

Naive and memory CD4+ T cells were separated from cryopreserved PBMCs by CD4 enrichment followed by EasySep naive CD4+ T cell enrichment. For roughly eleven days, sorted naive or memory CD4+ T cells (about 10^5) were cultured at a 1:1 ratio with T cell-depleted PBMCs and CEF peptides. In general, triplicate replicate wells were used for every peptide culture condition. Ficoll-Paque PLUS gradient centrifugation was used to isolate PBMCs from leukapheresis product or whole blood. The PBMCs went either fresh into the expansion assay or into cryopreservation at -140 degrees C. The QIAamp Micro DNA Kit was used to extract genomic DNA from the CD4+ T cells. Survey-level immunoSEQ TCR-beta sequencing was performed on DNA from CEF-cultured naive and memory CD4+ T cells. The original pipeline was this. During preprocessing, nonproductive sequences were removed, as were CDR3s that did not start with C, did not end with F or W, or were shorter than 7 amino acids. The MANAFEST web app identified antigen-specific clonotypes based on expansion compared with the reference and other culture wells. A clone was considered positive if the clone showed significant expansion compared with the reference culture in 2 of 3 replicate wells at an FDR below 0.05. A further requirement for positive clones was significant expansion compared with all other tandem wells, along with an odds ratio above 5. Cultured and uncultured naive and memory CD4+ repertoires were searched for CDR3s previously identified as spike- and CEF-reactive. After three terminal residues were trimmed from each end, CDR3 homology was quantified as pairwise Levenshtein distance using the stringdist R package. TCRdb re-hosts the immuneACCESS table, in-frame sequences only. Its copies lack some clones; in the studies checked, an unresolved V gene accounts for under half of them, and the cause for the rest is not known. D and trimming come from the DNA, and the V and J calls and clone size come from that table. Recorded for this sample are some 35,000 clones; 82% of them occurred a single time. The biggest ten clones account for around 4.8% of the sample.

The CDR3 contains 15 residues, cysteine and phenylalanine counted. The retained sequence is limited to the CDR3, 45 bases, with the frame set at the first base. The V end loses 5 bases and the J end loses 3 bases, and a stretch of 13 bases separates them. CDR1 and CDR2 (SEHNR, FQNEAQ) derive from the germline V gene (reference sequence). The sample comprised naive CD4+ T cells from PBMCs, cultured in vitro. In the paper's terms, the cell subset or site label means: naive CD4+ T cells isolated by negative enrichment. The sequence derives from an adult with COVID-19. The V gene is TRBV7-9 and the J gene is TRBJ1-4; TRBD1 could be the D gene, as 5 bases match. The nucleotide sequence reads as follows: TGTGCCAGCAGCCCATGGAGGGGCCCTAATGAAAAACTGTTTTTT. This translates into CASSPWRGPNEKLFF.